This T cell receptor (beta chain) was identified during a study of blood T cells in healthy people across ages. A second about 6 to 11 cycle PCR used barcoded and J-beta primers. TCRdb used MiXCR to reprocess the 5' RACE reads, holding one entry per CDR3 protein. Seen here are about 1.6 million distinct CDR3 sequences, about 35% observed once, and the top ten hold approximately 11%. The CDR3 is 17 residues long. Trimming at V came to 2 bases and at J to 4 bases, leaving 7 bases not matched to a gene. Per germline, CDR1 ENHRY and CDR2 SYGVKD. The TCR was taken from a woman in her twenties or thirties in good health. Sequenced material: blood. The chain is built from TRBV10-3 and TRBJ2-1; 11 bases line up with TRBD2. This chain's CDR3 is CAISEAPSGGLYNEQFF. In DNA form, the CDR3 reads TGTGCCATCAGTGAGGCTCCTAGCGGGGGGTTGTACAATGAGCAGTTCTTC.